This T cell receptor (beta chain) was obtained from a study of blood T cell repertoires in COVID-19. Study in general: Specimens from acute and convalescent COVID-19 originated in the United States, Italy and Spain.

About this clone itself: Different DNA sequences within this sample yield the same CDR3.

Assay: immunoSEQ multiplex PCR; the TCRdb copy retains only in-frame clones and omits some. The sample holds about 670,000 clones, 90% seen once. V lost 3 bases, J lost 4 bases, and 8 bases lay in between. The germline CDR1 and CDR2 sequences are SGHDT and YYEEEE. CDR3 length: 12 amino acids. The source of this sequence is a young woman with acute or convalescent COVID-19. The material sequenced was peripheral blood. V is TRBV5-6 and J is TRBJ2-7, with D possibly matching TRBD1 (6 bases). In nucleotides, the CDR3 is TGTGCCAGCAGCTCACAGGGTTACGAGCAGTACTTC. Translation: CASSSQGYEQYF.